These T cell receptor beta chains were read from a single sample in a study of blood T cell repertoires in COVID-19. Measured with immunoSEQ multiplex PCR; TCRdb has only the in-frame clones, and not every one. The data hold just over 350,000 clones, with more than 75% observed a single time. Input material: PBMCs or T cells enriched from blood (not recorded which). The receptors here all came from a woman under 40 who had recovered from COVID-19. CDR3s include the opening cysteine and the closing phenylalanine or tryptophan. D genes are given only for firm matches. Clone size appears in some rows only: once, few, many, or a class for an expanded clone.

abundance	d_gene	j_gene	v_gene	CDR3nt	CDR3aa
.	TRBD2	TRBJ2-7	TRBV15	TGTGCCACCAGCAGAGGCGCAACTAGCGGACTCTACGAGCAGTACTTC	CATSRGATSGLYEQYF
.	TRBD1	TRBJ1-3	TRBV5-1	TGCGCCAGCAGTACCGGACAGGGCTCTGGAAACACCATATATTTT	CASSTGQGSGNTIYF
.	TRBD2	TRBJ2-2	TRBV19	TGTGCCAGTAGACCGGGGGGGCGCATCACCGGGGAGCTGTTTTTT	CASRPGGRITGELFF
.	.	TRBJ2-3	TRBV7-7	TGTGCTAGCAGCTTAGGGGACTCTAGCACAGATACGCAGTATTTT	CASSLGDSSTDTQYF
few	.	TRBJ1-6	TRBV27	TGTGCCAGCAGTTCGCCGGGACAAAGTCTGCCCCTCCACTTT	CASSSPGQSLPLHF
.	TRBD2	TRBJ2-1	TRBV11-2	TGTGCCAGCAGCCAAGAGCTAGCGGTCTCCTACAATGAGCAGTTCTTC	CASSQELAVSYNEQFF
.	.	TRBJ2-5	TRBV7-9	TGTGCCAGCAGCTTAGGATCATCCCCGAGAATAGGGGAAGAGACCCAGTACTTC	CASSLGSSPRIGEETQYF
once	.	TRBJ2-3	TRBV9	TGTGCCAGCAGCGTGGGGGGTAGATCCACAGATACGCAGTATTTT	CASSVGGRSTDTQYF
.	TRBD1	TRBJ1-2	TRBV5-1	TGCGCCAGCAGCTCCCTCCCGGGACAGGGGGCGGGGGGCTACACCTTC	CASSSLPGQGAGGYTF
.	TRBD2	TRBJ2-1	TRBV27	TGTGCCAGTACCTTAGCGGGAGGGGGTGAGCAGTTCTTC	CASTLAGGGEQFF
.	.	TRBJ2-6	TRBV19	TGTGCCAGTAGTGTATCTGGGGCCAACGTCCTGACTTTC	CASSVSGANVLTF
few	.	TRBJ1-1	TRBV7-9	TGTGCCAGCAGCTGGGGCCAGAACACTGAAGCTTTCTTT	CASSWGQNTEAFF
.	TRBD1	TRBJ2-7	TRBV7-9	TGTGCCAGCACCGGGACAGGGGGATCCTGGGAGCAGTACTTC	CASTGTGGSWEQYF
few	TRBD2	TRBJ2-3	TRBV24-1	TGTGCCACCAGTGATCCCCGAGGCAGCGGGGGAAGCACAGATACGCAGTATTTT	CATSDPRGSGGSTDTQYF
.	TRBD2	TRBJ2-2	TRBV5-1	TGCGCCAGCAGCCCAATGTCTAGCGGAGGGAACACCGGGGAGCTGTTTTTT	CASSPMSSGGNTGELFF